The rows below give T cell receptor beta chains drawn from one sample of a study of post-analysis software for immune sequencing data. TCRdb re-called the PCR reads with MiXCR, one entry per CDR3 protein. The table includes about 820,000 distinct CDR3 sequences, approximately 50% detected once. The sample taken for sequencing was blood. The source of these receptors is a girl aged 5-17 years with multiple sclerosis. The CDR3 runs from the conserved cysteine through the conserved F or W. A D gene is named only where the DNA matches it firmly. Some rows mark clone size as missing; the rest say once, few, many or name a class of expanded clone.

cdr3_aa: CASSFGTGYTDTQYF
cdr3_nt: TGCGCCAGCAGCTTCGGGACAGGATACACAGATACGCAGTATTTT
v_call: TRBV5-1
j_call: TRBJ2-3
d_call: TRBD1
clone_size: once

cdr3_aa: CASSVQGGSGANVLTF
cdr3_nt: TGTGCCAGCAGTGTTCAGGGAGGTTCTGGGGCCAACGTCCTGACTTTC
v_call: TRBV3-1
j_call: TRBJ2-6
d_call: -
clone_size: -

cdr3_aa: CASSELAGEKHEQFF
cdr3_nt: TGTGCCAGCAGTGAGCTAGCGGGAGAAAAGCATGAGCAGTTCTTC
v_call: TRBV6-4
j_call: TRBJ2-1
d_call: TRBD2
clone_size: few

cdr3_aa: CVSSTFQGAWGYTF
cdr3_nt: TGTGTCAGCAGTACGTTTCAGGGGGCTTGGGGCTACACCTTC
v_call: TRBV27
j_call: TRBJ1-2
d_call: TRBD1
clone_size: -

cdr3_aa: CASRARGQGTDTQYF
cdr3_nt: TGTGCCAGCAGAGCTCGAGGACAGGGAACAGATACGCAGTATTTT
v_call: TRBV12-3/TRBV12-4
j_call: TRBJ2-3
d_call: TRBD1
clone_size: -

cdr3_aa: CSASRSYNEQYF
cdr3_nt: TGCAGTGCCTCCAGGTCCTACAATGAGCAGTACTTC
v_call: TRBV20-1
j_call: TRBJ2-7
d_call: -
clone_size: -

cdr3_aa: CSFAGPLSYNEQFF
cdr3_nt: TGCAGCTTCGCGGGACCCCTATCCTACAATGAGCAGTTCTTC
v_call: TRBV29-1
j_call: TRBJ2-1
d_call: -
clone_size: -

cdr3_aa: CASSELGGGGSTDTQYF
cdr3_nt: TGTGCCAGCAGTGAATTGGGCGGGGGGGGAAGCACAGATACGCAGTATTTT
v_call: TRBV6-1
j_call: TRBJ2-3
d_call: TRBD2
clone_size: -

cdr3_aa: CASSYQRNYGYTF
cdr3_nt: TGTGCCAGCAGCTACCAGAGAAACTATGGCTACACCTTC
v_call: TRBV7-2
j_call: TRBJ1-2
d_call: -
clone_size: -

cdr3_aa: CASNWRETDEQYF
cdr3_nt: TGTGCCAGCAATTGGCGGGAGACTGACGAGCAGTACTTC
v_call: TRBV6-5
j_call: TRBJ2-7
d_call: TRBD2
clone_size: -

cdr3_aa: CASSQRRFNEQFF
cdr3_nt: TGTGCCAGCAGTCAACGGAGGTTCAATGAGCAGTTCTTC
v_call: TRBV2
j_call: TRBJ2-1
d_call: -
clone_size: once

cdr3_aa: CASRPRGGANTGELFF
cdr3_nt: TGTGCCTCTAGGCCCCGTGGCGGCGCGAACACCGGGGAGCTGTTTTTT
v_call: TRBV7-2
j_call: TRBJ2-2
d_call: -
clone_size: -

cdr3_aa: CASSKGQGAVPSYEQYF
cdr3_nt: TGCGCCAGCAGCAAGGGACAGGGGGCTGTTCCCTCCTACGAGCAGTACTTC
v_call: TRBV4-1
j_call: TRBJ2-7
d_call: TRBD1
clone_size: -

cdr3_aa: CAISEVRRGGHNEQFF
cdr3_nt: TGTGCCATCAGTGAAGTAAGGCGGGGGGGCCACAATGAGCAGTTCTTC
v_call: TRBV10-3
j_call: TRBJ2-1
d_call: TRBD2
clone_size: few

cdr3_aa: CASTPGGTIDYEQYF
cdr3_nt: TGTGCCAGCACCCCGGGAGGTACCATAGACTACGAGCAGTACTTC
v_call: TRBV7-9
j_call: TRBJ2-7
d_call: TRBD2
clone_size: -

cdr3_aa: CASSFGTSGGRSSYNEQFF
cdr3_nt: TGTGCCAGCAGTTTCGGGACTAGCGGGGGGCGGAGCTCCTACAATGAGCAGTTCTTC
v_call: TRBV12-3/TRBV12-4
j_call: TRBJ2-1
d_call: TRBD2
clone_size: -

cdr3_aa: CASSSLAGPFTLQYF
cdr3_nt: TGTGCCAGCAGCTCCTTAGCGGGGCCCTTTACCCTGCAGTACTTC
v_call: TRBV7-3
j_call: TRBJ2-4
d_call: TRBD2
clone_size: -

cdr3_aa: CASRDGDYEQYF
cdr3_nt: TGCGCCAGTAGGGATGGGGACTACGAGCAGTACTTC
v_call: TRBV5-1
j_call: TRBJ2-7
d_call: -
clone_size: -

cdr3_aa: CASSSRQGSSSYNEQFF
cdr3_nt: TGTGCCAGCAGCTCTCGACAGGGGTCGAGCTCCTACAATGAGCAGTTCTTC
v_call: TRBV7-9
j_call: TRBJ2-1
d_call: TRBD1
clone_size: few

cdr3_aa: CSARKKGESNQPQHF
cdr3_nt: TGCAGTGCTAGAAAAAAGGGGGAAAGCAATCAGCCCCAGCATTTT
v_call: TRBV20-1
j_call: TRBJ1-5
d_call: -
clone_size: few

cdr3_aa: CATRGQGDYGYTF
cdr3_nt: TGTGCCACTAGGGGACAGGGCGACTATGGCTACACCTTC
v_call: TRBV6-5
j_call: TRBJ1-2
d_call: TRBD1
clone_size: few

cdr3_aa: CASSLERTGGSAFF
cdr3_nt: TGTGCCAGCAGCTTAGAAAGGACAGGGGGCTCAGCTTTCTTT
v_call: TRBV7-9
j_call: TRBJ1-1
d_call: TRBD1
clone_size: -

cdr3_aa: CASSPPGWEQYF
cdr3_nt: TGTGCCAGCAGTCCCCCAGGGTGGGAGCAGTACTTC
v_call: TRBV12-3/TRBV12-4
j_call: TRBJ2-7
d_call: -
clone_size: few

cdr3_aa: CASSEIPFF
cdr3_nt: TGTGCCAGCAGTGAGATCCCGTTCTTC
v_call: TRBV6-1
j_call: TRBJ2-1
d_call: -
clone_size: once

cdr3_aa: CASSLGGSSSTNEKLFF
cdr3_nt: TGCGCCAGCAGCTTGGGTGGCAGTAGCTCAACTAATGAAAAACTGTTTTTT
v_call: TRBV5-1
j_call: TRBJ1-4
d_call: -
clone_size: -

cdr3_aa: CASSLAGGPRSAKNIQYF
cdr3_nt: TGTGCCAGCAGTTTAGCGGGAGGGCCAAGGTCGGCCAAAAACATTCAGTACTTC
v_call: TRBV12-3/TRBV12-4
j_call: TRBJ2-4
d_call: TRBD2
clone_size: -

cdr3_aa: CSVDLGYYGYTF
cdr3_nt: TGCAGCGTTGATCTGGGGTACTATGGCTACACCTTC
v_call: TRBV29-1
j_call: TRBJ1-2
d_call: -
clone_size: -

cdr3_aa: CASSQPQGAPADTQYF
cdr3_nt: TGTGCCAGCAGTCAGCCCCAGGGGGCGCCGGCAGATACGCAGTATTTT
v_call: TRBV2
j_call: TRBJ2-3
d_call: TRBD1
clone_size: -

cdr3_aa: CASKAGENYEQYF
cdr3_nt: TGTGCCAGCAAAGCGGGAGAGAACTACGAGCAGTACTTC
v_call: TRBV12-3/TRBV12-4
j_call: TRBJ2-7
d_call: TRBD2
clone_size: few

cdr3_aa: CASSPEQGGETQYF
cdr3_nt: TGTGCCAGCAGCCCGGAACAGGGGGGTGAGACCCAGTACTTC
v_call: TRBV7-3
j_call: TRBJ2-5
d_call: TRBD1
clone_size: once

cdr3_aa: CASSYREGEGYNEQFF
cdr3_nt: TGTGCCAGCAGTTACCGTGAGGGAGAGGGGTACAATGAGCAGTTCTTC
v_call: TRBV6-5
j_call: TRBJ2-1
d_call: -
clone_size: once

cdr3_aa: CSLRLAGNSEQYF
cdr3_nt: TGCAGCCTTCGACTAGCGGGCAACTCCGAGCAGTACTTC
v_call: TRBV29-1
j_call: TRBJ2-7
d_call: TRBD2
clone_size: -

cdr3_aa: CATESDTSGGDEQFF
cdr3_nt: TGTGCCACCGAGTCGGACACTAGCGGAGGGGATGAGCAGTTCTTC
v_call: TRBV10-3
j_call: TRBJ2-1
d_call: TRBD2
clone_size: -

cdr3_aa: CASSQGTGGYDEQFF
cdr3_nt: TGTGCCAGCAGCCAAGGAACAGGGGGATACGATGAGCAGTTCTTC
v_call: TRBV7-9
j_call: TRBJ2-1
d_call: TRBD1
clone_size: -

cdr3_aa: CASRTGQGYGYTF
cdr3_nt: TGTGCCAGCAGAACGGGACAGGGATATGGCTACACCTTC
v_call: TRBV12-3/TRBV12-4
j_call: TRBJ1-2
d_call: TRBD1
clone_size: -

cdr3_aa: CASSESGTALFF
cdr3_nt: TGTGCCAGCAGTGAATCGGGGACCGCGCTGTTTTTT
v_call: TRBV25-1
j_call: TRBJ1-4
d_call: -
clone_size: -

cdr3_aa: CASSLEDVYEQYF
cdr3_nt: TGCGCCAGCAGCTTGGAGGACGTCTACGAGCAGTACTTC
v_call: TRBV5-1
j_call: TRBJ2-7
d_call: -
clone_size: -

cdr3_aa: CASSRTGLGREKGGTDTQYF
cdr3_nt: TGTGCCAGCAGCCGTACCGGCTTAGGGCGGGAGAAAGGCGGCACAGATACGCAGTATTTT
v_call: TRBV3-1
j_call: TRBJ2-3
d_call: TRBD2
clone_size: -

cdr3_aa: CSVDPEEGYGYTF
cdr3_nt: TGCAGCGTTGATCCAGAGGAAGGCTATGGCTACACCTTC
v_call: TRBV29-1
j_call: TRBJ1-2
d_call: -
clone_size: few

cdr3_aa: CASSLGNSLSTDTQYF
cdr3_nt: TGTGCCAGCAGCCTAGGAAATAGCCTTAGCACAGATACGCAGTATTTT
v_call: TRBV7-6
j_call: TRBJ2-3
d_call: -
clone_size: -

cdr3_aa: CAISGGPPYNEQFF
cdr3_nt: TGTGCCATCAGTGGGGGGCCCCCCTACAATGAGCAGTTCTTC
v_call: TRBV10-3
j_call: TRBJ2-1
d_call: -
clone_size: -

cdr3_aa: CASSFIRLAGLNNEQFF
cdr3_nt: TGTGCCAGCAGTTTTATCAGACTAGCGGGGTTGAACAATGAGCAGTTCTTC
v_call: TRBV27
j_call: TRBJ2-1
d_call: TRBD2
clone_size: -

cdr3_aa: CASSSRGGTSGSLETQYF
cdr3_nt: TGTGCCAGCAGCTCGAGGGGCGGGACTAGCGGGAGTTTGGAGACCCAGTACTTC
v_call: TRBV5-4
j_call: TRBJ2-5
d_call: TRBD2
clone_size: few

cdr3_aa: CASSRQGLGQPQHF
cdr3_nt: TGTGCCAGCAGTCGTCAGGGCCTTGGCCAGCCCCAGCATTTT
v_call: TRBV12-3/TRBV12-4
j_call: TRBJ1-5
d_call: -
clone_size: -

cdr3_aa: CSAGTPGHFYGYTF
cdr3_nt: TGCAGTGCTGGAACCCCGGGACACTTTTATGGCTACACCTTC
v_call: TRBV20-1
j_call: TRBJ1-2
d_call: -
clone_size: few

cdr3_aa: CASRANRVRSYEQYF
cdr3_nt: TGTGCCAGCAGAGCCAACAGGGTGCGGTCGTACGAGCAGTACTTC
v_call: TRBV6-5
j_call: TRBJ2-7
d_call: -
clone_size: -

cdr3_aa: CASSRQASAETQYF
cdr3_nt: TGTGCCAGCAGTAGACAGGCTTCCGCGGAGACCCAGTACTTC
v_call: TRBV7-3
j_call: TRBJ2-5
d_call: -
clone_size: -

cdr3_aa: CSARDRKNRLDWRASYEQYF
cdr3_nt: TGCAGTGCTAGAGATAGAAAGAACAGGCTAGATTGGAGGGCCTCCTACGAGCAGTACTTC
v_call: TRBV20-1
j_call: TRBJ2-7
d_call: -
clone_size: -

cdr3_aa: CASSSEGNYNEQFF
cdr3_nt: TGTGCCAGCAGCTCGGAGGGGAACTACAATGAGCAGTTCTTC
v_call: TRBV7-2
j_call: TRBJ2-1
d_call: -
clone_size: -

cdr3_aa: CTSSHSTGTSMDEQFF
cdr3_nt: TGCACCAGCAGCCATTCGACCGGGACTAGCATGGATGAGCAGTTCTTC
v_call: TRBV1
j_call: TRBJ2-1
d_call: -
clone_size: once

cdr3_aa: CASSLDWGDYEQYF
cdr3_nt: TGCGCCAGCAGCTTGGATTGGGGAGACTACGAGCAGTACTTC
v_call: TRBV5-1
j_call: TRBJ2-7
d_call: -
clone_size: -

cdr3_aa: CSARTSNSYNEQFF
cdr3_nt: TGCAGTGCTAGGACTAGCAACTCCTACAATGAGCAGTTCTTC
v_call: TRBV20-1
j_call: TRBJ2-1
d_call: TRBD2
clone_size: -

cdr3_aa: CASSLAGTGPIETQYF
cdr3_nt: TGTGCCAGCAGCTTAGCAGGGACGGGCCCCATAGAGACCCAGTACTTC
v_call: TRBV7-2
j_call: TRBJ2-5
d_call: -
clone_size: -

cdr3_aa: CASSLSALSGLEQYF
cdr3_nt: TGCGCCAGCAGCTTGTCAGCGTTGAGTGGACTCGAGCAGTACTTC
v_call: TRBV5-1
j_call: TRBJ2-7
d_call: -
clone_size: few

cdr3_aa: CASSFGPSRVSEQYF
cdr3_nt: TGTGCCAGCAGTTTTGGTCCGTCGCGGGTAAGCGAGCAGTACTTC
v_call: TRBV27
j_call: TRBJ2-7
d_call: -
clone_size: once

cdr3_aa: CASSAGTQAVETQYF
cdr3_nt: TGTGCCAGCTCAGCCGGGACCCAGGCGGTCGAGACCCAGTACTTC
v_call: TRBV18
j_call: TRBJ2-5
d_call: -
clone_size: -

cdr3_aa: CASSQAETSGGIDTQYF
cdr3_nt: TGTGCCAGCAGCCAAGCCGAGACTAGCGGGGGAATAGATACGCAGTATTTT
v_call: TRBV3-1
j_call: TRBJ2-3
d_call: TRBD2
clone_size: few